This record covers a single TCR beta chain. The antigen is not known. Together with a sample-barcoded 5' primer, a J-beta primer mix was included in a second PCR lasting roughly 6 to 12 cycles. TCRdb reprocessed the 5' RACE reads with MiXCR, giving one entry per CDR3 protein. The data hold over 950,000 distinct CDR3 sequences, with around 54% observed a single time. The data were taken from a study of blood T cells in healthy people across ages. Study findings and constraints: There was a strong correlation between TCR beta diversity and naive T cell percentage.

V was trimmed by 4 bases and J by 0 bases, leaving 19 bases between them. This CDR3 has 19 amino acids. Germline CDR1 is MGHRA and CDR2 is YSYEKL. The sequence was collected from a woman aged 60-70 years in good health. The sequencing input was blood. The J gene is TRBJ2-6, the V gene TRBV4-1; D is perhaps TRBD1 or TRBD2 (5 bases each). This CDR3 reads CASSLTGRGIGSGANVLTF. DNA of the CDR3: TGCGCCAGCAGCCTAACAGGACGGGGTATCGGCTCTGGGGCCAACGTCCTGACTTTC.